The rows below give T cell receptor beta chains drawn from one sample of a study of T cells expressing NK-cell markers. One entry per CDR3 protein, without DNA, is what TCRdb gives after re-calling the 5' RACE reads. The sample totals 300,000 to 450,000 distinct CDR3 sequences. The sample taken for sequencing was blood T cells: a sorted CD56 or NKG2C T cell subset, CD4+ or CD8+ T cells, or bulk PBMC T cells (not recorded which). These receptors came from a man aged 18 to 69 in good health. CDR3s include the opening cysteine and the closing phenylalanine or tryptophan. Fields, in order: V gene, J gene, CDR3 protein.

TRBV7-9	TRBJ1-4	CASSFTGQGGPEKLFF
TRBV7-2	TRBJ1-3	CASSLSGNTIYF
TRBV20-1	TRBJ2-3	CSAREGRFASTDTQYF
TRBV12-3/TRBV12-4	TRBJ2-3	CASSDARQVMRYF
TRBV6-1	TRBJ1-6	CASSESVSSPLHF
TRBV7-2	TRBJ2-7	CASSSESSSEQYF
TRBV6-5	TRBJ2-2	CASSFAVGIGELFF
TRBV7-2	TRBJ2-5	CASSLVTPQETQYF
TRBV11-2	TRBJ2-3	CASSSRQASTDTQYF
TRBV3-1	TRBJ2-7	CASSPYRTPRVGEQYF
TRBV7-2	TRBJ2-4	CASSRGGQLAKNIQYF
TRBV20-1	TRBJ2-3	CSAEGLGGWDTQYF
TRBV7-2	TRBJ1-1	CASSLELQGLNTEAFF
TRBV6-1	TRBJ2-1	CASSPQVVRAYNEQFF
TRBV7-8	TRBJ1-5	CASSSPSGTGRQPQHF
TRBV5-1	TRBJ1-2	CASSLQGQGSYGYTF
TRBV5-8	TRBJ2-7	CASSRWGAEQYF
TRBV30	TRBJ1-1	CAWMRESSREAFF
TRBV20-1	TRBJ2-1	CTPLGGERYNEQFF
TRBV18	TRBJ2-3	CASSTRTSGERTDTQYF
TRBV5-1	TRBJ2-1	CASSLTGTSSYNEQFF
TRBV5-1	TRBJ2-2	CASSLGTGRTGELFF
TRBV5-1	TRBJ2-7	CASSRLQGRSYEQYF
TRBV18	TRBJ2-1	CASSPSGEQFF
TRBV6-1	TRBJ2-1	CASSEERGGLNEQFF
TRBV6-1	TRBJ1-1	CASSSGTGRMNTEAFF